One sample yielded the 23 T cell receptor beta chains listed below, sequenced in a study of CD8 T cells in ankylosing spondylitis. MiXCR was run by TCRdb on the 5' RACE reads, yielding one entry per CDR3 protein. This sample has under 550,000 distinct CDR3 sequences; roughly 26% occur once, and the top ten carry over 0.8%. These receptors are not linked to any known antigen. Overall study findings and caveats: About 8 highly homologous variants formed a TCR beta motif that appeared characteristic of ankylosing spondylitis blood.

Sample: blood, either unsorted or a sorted T cell fraction (not recorded which). The receptor set was obtained from a male donor with ankylosing spondylitis.

This clonotype has ten or more counts. The chain joins TRBV14 to TRBJ2-2; 11 nucleotides line up with TRBD2. This CDR3 region has 17 residues. After removal of 0 bases from V and 4 bases from J, the junction contained 4 bases not matched to a gene. From germline, CDR1 is SGHDN and CDR2 FVKESK. The CDR3 here is CASSQEELAGVTGELFF. The CDR3 coding sequence is TGTGCCAGCAGCCAAGAAGAACTAGCGGGAGTCACCGGGGAGCTGTTTTTT.

The rearrangement links TRBV5-8 to TRBJ1-3, with a tentative D call TRBD1 (6 bases). The germline V and J ends were trimmed by 3 bases and 4 bases, with 11 bases remaining between them. Looked up from germline, CDR1 is SGHTS and CDR2 is YDEGEE. The CDR3 has 14 residues. CDR3 in amino acids: CASSYRVEGNTIYF. The CDR3 DNA is TGTGCCAGCAGCTACAGGGTCGAAGGAAACACCATATATTTT.

The chain employs TRBV5-1 and TRBJ1-2; TRBD1 matches at 8 bases. Looked up from germline, CDR1 is SGHRS and CDR2 is YFSETQ. Trimming removed 3 bases from V and 5 bases from J; junction bases left unmatched: 6. This CDR3 is built from 14 residues. In nucleotides, the CDR3 is TGCGCCAGCAGCTCAACCGACAGGGGATATGGCTACACCTTC. This encodes CASSSTDRGYGYTF.

The gene calls are TRBV12-3 or TRBV12-4 and TRBJ2-3; 7 bases align to TRBD2. The CDR3 spans 14 residues. The ends lost 5 bases at V and 5 bases at J; junction bases unmatched: 7. The CDR3: CASSKGGSVDTQYF. The CDR3 DNA follows: TGTGCCAGCAGTAAAGGCGGGAGTGTAGATACGCAGTATTTT.

The rearrangement uses TRBV5-1 and TRBJ1-2; D is uncertain. The germline V and J ends were trimmed by 4 bases and 4 bases, with 14 bases remaining between them. The CDR3 totals 14 residues. Germline V CDR1 and CDR2: SGHRS, YFSETQ. In nucleotides, the CDR3 is TGCGCCAGCAGCCAGGAAACGAAGGGCTATGGCTACACCTTC. Translating it yields CASSQETKGYGYTF.

The V and J genes are TRBV24-1 and TRBJ2-5; 15 nucleotides agree with TRBD2. Germline V gene data show CDR1 as KGHDR and CDR2 as SFDVKD. With 3 bases clipped from V and 4 bases from J, the junction kept 8 bases outside the gene matches. The CDR3 extends over 18 amino acids. The CDR3 nucleotides read TGTGCCACCAGTGATGTGCGGACTAGCGGGAGGGCCAGAGAGACCCAGTACTTC. Protein: CATSDVRTSGRARETQYF.

The chain recombines TRBV20-1 with TRBJ2-1, with TRBD1 as a possible D gene (5 bases). This CDR3 is 10 amino acids long. The germline CDR1 and CDR2 sequences are DFQATT and SNEGSKA (reference sequence). Trimming cost V 7 bases and J 10 bases, with 11 bases left between them. The CDR3 is CSVRVNEQFF. DNA of the CDR3: TGCAGTGTCAGGGTCAACGAGCAGTTCTTC.

This clonotype was picked up a small number of times. The chain joins TRBV5-6 to TRBJ2-7; D ambiguous. The CDR3 totals 17 residues. The germline gives CDR1 SGHDT, CDR2 YYEEEE. Trimming took off 4 bases at V and 4 bases at J, with 24 bases between the two ends. This CDR3 reads CASSLIRSQPQAYEQYF. As DNA, the CDR3 is TGTGCCAGCAGCCTAATCAGGAGTCAACCGCAGGCGTACGAGCAGTACTTC.

The V call is TRBV7-9, the J call TRBJ2-2, with 7 bases matching TRBD1. The CDR3 runs 14 residues. Per germline, CDR1 SEHNR and CDR2 FQNEAQ (reference sequence). Losses at the gene ends were 9 bases for V and 0 bases for J; bases not matched to a gene: 4. The CDR3 here is CARGDRTNTGELFF. The CDR3 nucleotides read TGTGCCAGGGGGGACAGAACGAACACCGGGGAGCTGTTTTTT.

The DNA for the CDR3 is TGTGCCAGCAGGACGACTAGCAACTCAGATACGCAGTATTTT. Protein: CASRTTSNSDTQYF. This chain connects TRBV2 to TRBJ2-3, with 7 bases aligning to TRBD2. Trimming took 6 bases from V and 4 from J; bases not matched to a gene: 7. Germline values: CDR1 SNHLY, CDR2 FYNNEI. This CDR3 contains 14 residues.

The chain links TRBV7-2 to TRBJ2-3; the match to TRBD2 covers 13 bases. CDR1 and CDR2 (germline): SGHTA, FQGNSA. The CDR3 extends over 17 amino acids. V lost 3 bases, J lost 4 bases, and 7 bases stayed unmatched. The CDR3 region has the DNA TGTGCCAGCAGCTTTGCGGGACTAGCGGGAAGTGCAGATACGCAGTATTTT. Its protein is CASSFAGLAGSADTQYF.

The CDR3 loop is CSVTDSYEQYF. The CDR3 DNA is TGCAGTGTCACTGACTCCTACGAGCAGTACTTC. This chain joins TRBV20-1 and TRBJ2-7; D unresolved. There are 11 residues in the CDR3. Germline V gives CDR1 DFQATT, CDR2 SNEGSKA (reference sequence). V was shortened by 7 bases and J by 0 bases, with 7 bases between the two germline ends.

This chain links TRBV12-3 or TRBV12-4 with TRBJ2-5; D unclear. The CDR3 extends over 12 amino acids. The ends were cut back, 6 bases at V and 4 bases at J, with 9 bases in the middle. The CDR3 is CASSIIGETQYF. DNA of the CDR3: TGTGCCAGCAGCATAATAGGAGAGACCCAGTACTTC.

The table lists this clonotype with many counts. The CDR3 loop is CASSFLLEPMNTEAFF. The CDR3 region has the DNA TGTGCCAGCAGCTTCTTATTAGAGCCGATGAACACTGAAGCTTTCTTT. The V gene is TRBV5-6, the J gene TRBJ1-1; D not certain. V gave up 2 bases and J gave up 0 bases, with 14 bases separating them. The CDR3 has 16 residues. Germline V gene sequence: CDR1 SGHDT, CDR2 YYEEEE.

The chain links TRBV14 to TRBJ2-2, with 10 nucleotides matching TRBD2. Germline V gene data show CDR1 as SGHDN and CDR2 as FVKESK. The CDR3 spans 16 residues. The J segment lost 4 bases and the V segment lost 5 bases, leaving 7 bases of the junction unmatched. The CDR3 is CASSNLAGAGTGELFF. CDR3 coding DNA: TGTGCCAGCAGCAACCTAGCGGGAGCTGGCACCGGGGAGCTGTTTTTT. Together with reference TRBV14 and TRBJ2-2, the CDR3 gives the full variable domain: EAGVTQFPSHSVIEKGQTVTLRCDPISGHDNLYWYRRVMGKEIKFLLHFVKESKQDESGMPNNRFLAERTGGTYSTLKVQPAELEDSGVYFCASSNLAGAGTGELFFGEGSRLTVL.

At least ten counts were recorded for this clonotype. J is TRBJ2-7 and V is TRBV12-3 or TRBV12-4; the match to TRBD1 covers 10 bases. J was trimmed by 7 bases and V by 5 bases; bases with no gene match: 11. The CDR3 is 15 residues long. The CDR3 nucleotides read TGTGCCAGCAGTCCCTCGCGGGACAGGGGTGAGGAGCAGTACTTC. This encodes CASSPSRDRGEEQYF.

The CDR3 nucleotides read TGTGCCAGCAGTGAAGACAGATTGAAGCAGTACTTC. As protein: CASSEDRLKQYF. This chain uses TRBV6-1 with TRBJ2-7; D gene ambiguous. Germline assignment: CDR1 MNHNS and CDR2 SASEGT. V dropped 1 base and J dropped 8 bases, with 9 bases sitting between them. CDR3 length equals 12 residues.

This clonotype was recorded a few times. V and J are TRBV2 and TRBJ1-5; D possibly corresponds to TRBD1 (5 bases). V lost 4 bases and J lost 0, with 10 bases in between. Germline V gives CDR1 SNHLY, CDR2 FYNNEI. CDR3 size: 15 residues. The chain's CDR3 is CASSGLGASNQPQHF. In DNA, the CDR3 is TGTGCCAGCAGTGGCCTTGGGGCTAGCAATCAGCCCCAGCATTTT.

The V gene is TRBV3-1, the J gene TRBJ2-1; possible D gene TRBD1, 6 bases. Germline V gene lookup returns CDR1 LGHDT and CDR2 YNNKEL (reference sequence). The CDR3 has 15 residues. Deletions cut 3 bases from V and 2 bases from J, with 11 bases between. CDR3: CASSQDKGAYNEQFF. The CDR3 DNA reads TGTGCCAGCAGCCAGGACAAGGGGGCCTACAATGAGCAGTTCTTC.

The CDR3 is CASSFGWEGSYEQYF. The CDR3 DNA reads TGTGCCAGCAGTTTTGGGTGGGAGGGCTCCTACGAGCAGTACTTC. The rearrangement links TRBV12-3 or TRBV12-4 to TRBJ2-7; 7 bases are shared with TRBD2. This CDR3 has 15 residues. The V and J ends lost 3 bases and 0 bases, in that order; junction bases with no gene match: 5.

This clonotype was detected many times. This sequence joins TRBV12-3 or TRBV12-4 and TRBJ2-5; D not resolved. This CDR3 is 13 amino acids long. V was cut by 5 bases and J by 5 bases, with 12 bases left in between. The CDR3 protein is CASSQDRRETQYF. In DNA form, the CDR3 reads TGTGCCAGCAGTCAAGACCGGCGGGAGACCCAGTACTTC.

V is TRBV5-1 and J is TRBJ2-1; 7 nucleotides line up with TRBD1. The germline V gene encodes CDR1 SGHRS and CDR2 YFSETQ. This CDR3 has 17 amino acids. The V and J ends lost 4 bases and 0 bases, in that order; junction bases with no gene match: 10. CDR3 loop: CASSPWGQSSSYNEQFF. The CDR3 nucleotides are TGCGCCAGCAGCCCTTGGGGACAGTCGAGCTCCTACAATGAGCAGTTCTTC.

This clonotype has more than one count but fewer than ten. The chain links TRBV5-1 to TRBJ2-5; no clear D gene. Per germline, CDR1 SGHRS and CDR2 YFSETQ. Trimming removed 4 bases at V and 2 bases at J, with 18 bases between. CDR3 length: 16 amino acids. CDR3 sequence (DNA): TGCGCCAGCAGCCCCCAGCCGCGAAGGGATCAAGAGACCCAGTACTTC. It translates to CASSPQPRRDQETQYF. The whole variable domain, remainder taken from reference TRBV5-1 and TRBJ2-5, is KAGVTQTPRYLIKTRGQQVTLSCSPISGHRSVSWYQQTPGQGLQFLFEYFSETQRNKGNFPGRFSGRQFSNSRSEMNVSTLELGDSALYLCASSPQPRRDQETQYFGPGTRLLVL.